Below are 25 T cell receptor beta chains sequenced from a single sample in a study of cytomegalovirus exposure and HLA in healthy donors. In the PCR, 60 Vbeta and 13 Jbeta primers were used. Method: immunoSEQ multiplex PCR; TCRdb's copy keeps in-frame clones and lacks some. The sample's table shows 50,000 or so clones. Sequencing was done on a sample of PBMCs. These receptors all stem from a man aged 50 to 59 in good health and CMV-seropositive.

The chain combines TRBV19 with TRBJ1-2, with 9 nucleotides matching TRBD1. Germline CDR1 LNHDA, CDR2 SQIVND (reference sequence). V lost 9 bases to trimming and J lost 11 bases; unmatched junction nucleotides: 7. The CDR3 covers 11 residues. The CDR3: CASRTGEMYTF. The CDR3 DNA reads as TGTGCCAGCCGGACAGGGGAGATGTACACCTTC. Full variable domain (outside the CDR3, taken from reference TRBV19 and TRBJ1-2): DGGITQSPKYLFRKEGQNVTLSCEQNLNHDAMYWYRQDPGQGLRLIYYSQIVNDFQKGDIAEGYSVSREKKESFPLTVTSAQKNPTAFYLCASRTGEMYTFGSGTRLTVV.

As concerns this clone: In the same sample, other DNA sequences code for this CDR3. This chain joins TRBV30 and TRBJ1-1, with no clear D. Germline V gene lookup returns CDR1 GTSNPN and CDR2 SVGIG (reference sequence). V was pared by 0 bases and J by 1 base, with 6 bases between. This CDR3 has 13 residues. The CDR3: CAWSVQENTEAFF. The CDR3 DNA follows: TGTGCCTGGAGTGTACAAGAGAACACTGAAGCTTTCTTT. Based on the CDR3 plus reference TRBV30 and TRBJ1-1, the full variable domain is SQTIHQWPATLVQPVGSPLSLECTVEGTSNPNLYWYRQAAGRGLQLLFYSVGIGQISSEVPQNLSASRPQDRQFILSSKKLLLSDSGFYLCAWSVQENTEAFFGQGTRLTVV.

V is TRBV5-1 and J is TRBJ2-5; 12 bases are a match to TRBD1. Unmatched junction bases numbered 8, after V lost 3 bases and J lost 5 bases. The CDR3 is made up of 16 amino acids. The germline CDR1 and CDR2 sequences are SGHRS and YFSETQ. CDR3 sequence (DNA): TGCGCCAGCAGCTCCCGGGGACAGGGGGCTGGGGAGACCCAGTACTTC. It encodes CASSSRGQGAGETQYF.

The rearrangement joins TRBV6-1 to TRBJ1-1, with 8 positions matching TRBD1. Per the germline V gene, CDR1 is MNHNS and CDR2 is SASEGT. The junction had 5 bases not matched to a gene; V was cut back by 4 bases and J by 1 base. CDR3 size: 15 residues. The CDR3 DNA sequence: TGTGCCAGCAGTGCCCAGGGGGCTGGGAACACTGAAGCTTTCTTT. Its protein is CASSAQGAGNTEAFF.

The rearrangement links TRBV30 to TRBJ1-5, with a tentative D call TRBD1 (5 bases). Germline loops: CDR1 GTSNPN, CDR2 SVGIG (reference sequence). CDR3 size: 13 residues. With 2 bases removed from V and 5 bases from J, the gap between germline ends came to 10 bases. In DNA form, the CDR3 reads TGTGCCTGGAGTAGAAGGGGCGATCAGCCCCAGCATTTT. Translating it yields CAWSRRGDQPQHF. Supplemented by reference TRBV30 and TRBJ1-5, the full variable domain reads SQTIHQWPATLVQPVGSPLSLECTVEGTSNPNLYWYRQAAGRGLQLLFYSVGIGQISSEVPQNLSASRPQDRQFILSSKKLLLSDSGFYLCAWSRRGDQPQHFGDGTRLSIL.

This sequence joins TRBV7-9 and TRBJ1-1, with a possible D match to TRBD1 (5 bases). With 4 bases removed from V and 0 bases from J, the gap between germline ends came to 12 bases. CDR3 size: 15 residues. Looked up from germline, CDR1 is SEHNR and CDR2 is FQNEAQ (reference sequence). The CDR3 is CASSSLRGMNTEAFF. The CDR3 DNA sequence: TGTGCCAGCAGCTCCCTTCGGGGGATGAACACTGAAGCTTTCTTT. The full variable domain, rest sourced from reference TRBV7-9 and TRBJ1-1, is DTGVSQNPRHKITKRGQNVTFRCDPISEHNRLYWYRQTLGQGPEFLTYFQNEAQLEKSRLLSDRFSAERPKGSFSTLEIQRTEQGDSAMYLCASSSLRGMNTEAFFGQGTRLTVV.

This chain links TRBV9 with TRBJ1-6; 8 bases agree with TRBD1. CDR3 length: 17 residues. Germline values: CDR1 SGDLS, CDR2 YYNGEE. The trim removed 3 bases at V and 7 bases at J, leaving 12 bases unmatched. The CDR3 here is CASSAGSGGMRNSPLHF. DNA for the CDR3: TGTGCCAGCAGCGCCGGCTCAGGGGGCATGAGGAATTCACCCCTCCACTTT.

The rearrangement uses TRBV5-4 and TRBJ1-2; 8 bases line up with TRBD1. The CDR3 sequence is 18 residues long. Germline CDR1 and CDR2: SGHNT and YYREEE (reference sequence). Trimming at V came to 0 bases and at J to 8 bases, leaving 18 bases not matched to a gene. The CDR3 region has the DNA TGTGCCAGCAGCTTGGAAGGGACAGGTATATCGTCTGGGTACGGCTACACCTTC. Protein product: CASSLEGTGISSGYGYTF. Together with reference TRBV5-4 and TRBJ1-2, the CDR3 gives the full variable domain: ETGVTQSPTHLIKTRGQQVTLRCSSQSGHNTVSWYQQALGQGPQFIFQYYREEENGRGNFPPRFSGLQFPNYSSELNVNALELDDSALYLCASSLEGTGISSGYGYTFGSGTRLTVV.

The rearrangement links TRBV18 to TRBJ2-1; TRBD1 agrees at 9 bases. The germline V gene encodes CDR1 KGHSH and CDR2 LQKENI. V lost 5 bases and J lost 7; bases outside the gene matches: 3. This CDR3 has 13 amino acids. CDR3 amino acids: CASSRDRENEQFF. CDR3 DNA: TGTGCCAGCTCAAGGGACAGGGAGAATGAGCAGTTCTTC.

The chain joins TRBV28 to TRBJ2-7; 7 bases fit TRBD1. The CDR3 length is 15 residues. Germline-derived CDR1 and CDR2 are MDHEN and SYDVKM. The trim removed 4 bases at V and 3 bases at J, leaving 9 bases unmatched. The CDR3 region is CASSSPDRPYYEQYF. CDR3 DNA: TGTGCCAGCAGTTCCCCGGACAGGCCTTACTACGAGCAGTACTTC. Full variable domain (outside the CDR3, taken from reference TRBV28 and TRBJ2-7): DVKVTQSSRYLVKRTGEKVFLECVQDMDHENMFWYRQDPGLGLRLIYFSYDVKMKEKGDIPEGYSVSREKKERFSLILESASTNQTSMYLCASSSPDRPYYEQYFGPGTRLTVT.

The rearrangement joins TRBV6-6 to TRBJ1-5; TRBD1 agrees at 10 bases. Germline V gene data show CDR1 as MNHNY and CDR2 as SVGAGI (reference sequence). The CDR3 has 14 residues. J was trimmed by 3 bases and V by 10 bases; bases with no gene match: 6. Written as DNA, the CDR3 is TGTGCCACGACAGGGGGCTTCATCAATCAGCCCCAGCATTTT. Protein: CATTGGFINQPQHF.

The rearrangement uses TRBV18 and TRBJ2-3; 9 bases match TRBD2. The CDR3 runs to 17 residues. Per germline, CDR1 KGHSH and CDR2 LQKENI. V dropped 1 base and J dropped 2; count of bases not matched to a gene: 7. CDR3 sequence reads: CASSPRASGITTDTQYF. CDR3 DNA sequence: TGTGCCAGCTCACCACGGGCTAGCGGGATCACCACAGATACGCAGTATTTT. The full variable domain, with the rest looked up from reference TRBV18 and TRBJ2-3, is NAGVMQNPRHLVRRRGQEARLRCSPMKGHSHVYWYRQLPEEGLKFMVYLQKENIIDESGMPKERFSAEFPKEGPSILRIQQVVRGDSAAYFCASSPRASGITTDTQYFGPGTRLTVL.

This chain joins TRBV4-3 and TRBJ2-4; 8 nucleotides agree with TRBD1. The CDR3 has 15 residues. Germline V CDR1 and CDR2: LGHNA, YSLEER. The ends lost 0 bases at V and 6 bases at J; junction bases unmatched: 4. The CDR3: CASSQDRGQGNIQYF. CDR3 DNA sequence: TGCGCCAGCAGCCAAGACAGGGGGCAGGGAAACATTCAGTACTTC.

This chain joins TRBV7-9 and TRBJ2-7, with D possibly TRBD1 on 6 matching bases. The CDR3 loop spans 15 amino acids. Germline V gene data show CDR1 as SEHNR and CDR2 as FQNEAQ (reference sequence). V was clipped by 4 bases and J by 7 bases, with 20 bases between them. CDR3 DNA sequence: TGTGCCAGCAGCTCACATGATAACAGGGAATGGGAGCAGTACTTC. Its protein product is CASSSHDNREWEQYF.

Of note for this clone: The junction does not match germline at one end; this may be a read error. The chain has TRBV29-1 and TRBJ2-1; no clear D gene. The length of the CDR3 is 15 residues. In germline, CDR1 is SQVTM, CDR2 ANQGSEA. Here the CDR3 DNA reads TGCAGCGTCCTTATTCAAGAGAGCTCCGACAATGAGCAGTTCTTC. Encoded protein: CSVLIQESSDNEQFF.

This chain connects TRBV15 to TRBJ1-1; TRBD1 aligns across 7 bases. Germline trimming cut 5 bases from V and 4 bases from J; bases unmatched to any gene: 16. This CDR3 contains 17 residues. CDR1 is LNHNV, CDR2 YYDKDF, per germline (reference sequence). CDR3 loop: CATSGTGVDVLGTEAFF. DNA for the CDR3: TGTGCCACCAGCGGCACAGGGGTTGACGTTTTGGGCACTGAAGCTTTCTTT.

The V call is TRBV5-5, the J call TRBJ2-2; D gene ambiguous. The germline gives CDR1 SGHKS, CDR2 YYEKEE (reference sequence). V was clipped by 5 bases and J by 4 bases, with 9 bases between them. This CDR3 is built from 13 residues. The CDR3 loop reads CASSQAPTGELFF. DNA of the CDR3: TGTGCCAGCAGTCAAGCTCCCACCGGGGAGCTGTTTTTT. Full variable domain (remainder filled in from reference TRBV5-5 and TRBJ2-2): DAGVTQSPTHLIKTRGQQVTLRCSPISGHKSVSWYQQVLGQGPQFIFQYYEKEERGRGNFPDRFSARQFPNYSSELNVNALLLGDSALYLCASSQAPTGELFFGEGSRLTVL.

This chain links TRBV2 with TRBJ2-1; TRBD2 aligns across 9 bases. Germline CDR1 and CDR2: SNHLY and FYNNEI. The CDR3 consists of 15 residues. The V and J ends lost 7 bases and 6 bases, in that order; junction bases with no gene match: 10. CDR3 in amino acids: CASTPQRGAGNEQFF. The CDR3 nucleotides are TGTGCCAGCACCCCCCAGCGGGGGGCGGGCAATGAGCAGTTCTTC.

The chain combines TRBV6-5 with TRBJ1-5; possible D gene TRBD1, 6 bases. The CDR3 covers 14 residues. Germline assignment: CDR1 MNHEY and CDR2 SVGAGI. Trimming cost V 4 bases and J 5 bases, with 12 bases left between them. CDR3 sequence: CASSFRGEHQPQHF. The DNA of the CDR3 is TGTGCCAGCAGTTTCAGGGGAGAGCATCAGCCCCAGCATTTT.

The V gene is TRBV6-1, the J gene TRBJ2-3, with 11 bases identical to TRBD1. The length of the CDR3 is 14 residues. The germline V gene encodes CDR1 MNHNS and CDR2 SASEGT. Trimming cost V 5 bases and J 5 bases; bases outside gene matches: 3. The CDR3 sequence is CASSRDRGLDTQYF. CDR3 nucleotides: TGTGCCAGCAGTCGGGACAGGGGGTTAGATACGCAGTATTTT.

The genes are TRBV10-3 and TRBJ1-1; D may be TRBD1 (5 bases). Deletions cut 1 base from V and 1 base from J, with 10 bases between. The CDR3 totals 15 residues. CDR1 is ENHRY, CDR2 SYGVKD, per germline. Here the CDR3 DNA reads TGTGCCATCAGTGAGTTTGACAGTCCGAACACTGAAGCTTTCTTT. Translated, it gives CAISEFDSPNTEAFF.

CDR3 amino acids: CASSMVTEQNQPQHF. The CDR3 DNA is TGTGCCAGTAGTATGGTAACAGAACAAAATCAGCCCCAGCATTTT. V and J are TRBV19 and TRBJ1-5; D is unclear. V was clipped by 3 bases and J by 4 bases, with 13 bases between them. Germline lookup yields CDR1 LNHDA and CDR2 SQIVND (reference sequence). CDR3 size: 15 residues.

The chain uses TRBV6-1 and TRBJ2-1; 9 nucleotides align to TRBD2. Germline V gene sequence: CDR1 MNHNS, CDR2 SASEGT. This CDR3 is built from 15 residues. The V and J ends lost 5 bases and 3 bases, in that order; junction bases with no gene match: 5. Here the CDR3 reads CASSSGLASYNEQFF. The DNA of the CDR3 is TGTGCCAGCAGTTCGGGACTAGCTAGCTACAATGAGCAGTTCTTC.

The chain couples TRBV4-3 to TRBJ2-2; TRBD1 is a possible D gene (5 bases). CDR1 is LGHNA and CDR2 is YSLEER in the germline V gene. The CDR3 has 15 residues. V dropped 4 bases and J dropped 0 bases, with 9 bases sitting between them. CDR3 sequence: CASSRDSANTGELFF. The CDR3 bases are TGCGCCAGCAGCCGAGACAGCGCGAACACCGGGGAGCTGTTTTTT.

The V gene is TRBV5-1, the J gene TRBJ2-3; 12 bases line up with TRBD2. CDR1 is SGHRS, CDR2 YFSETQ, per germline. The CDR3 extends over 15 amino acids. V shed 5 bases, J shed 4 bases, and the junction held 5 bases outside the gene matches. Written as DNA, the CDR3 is TGCGCCAGCAGACCGACTAGCGGGAGCTCAGATACGCAGTATTTT. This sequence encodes CASRPTSGSSDTQYF.